The 7 T cell receptor beta chains given below trace back to one sample, sequenced in a study of metastatic and nonmetastatic thyroid tumors. TCRdb re-clonotyped the PCR reads through MiXCR. Among some 7,800 clones listed, approximately 31% were seen once. Thyroid surgery was performed in patients who had received no treatment beforehand. The sequencing input was tumor tissue. These receptors were obtained from a female donor with papillary thyroid cancer or a benign thyroid nodule (not recorded which). Some clones in this sample may be carry-over from other donors' samples.

This clone is categorized as medium-sized. The chain recombines TRBV20-1 with TRBJ2-7, with a weak D call TRBD1 (5 bases). V dropped 0 bases and J dropped 0 bases, with 18 bases sitting between them. In germline, CDR1 is DFQATT, CDR2 SNEGSKA (reference sequence). The CDR3 totals 17 residues. The CDR3: CSARDSLGGAFSYEQYF. The CDR3 coding sequence is TGCAGTGCTAGAGATAGCCTTGGTGGGGCCTTCTCCTACGAGCAGTACTTC.

The sample holds many counts of this clone. Other DNA sequences within the sample encode an identical CDR3. The chain joins TRBV28 to TRBJ2-5; possibly TRBD1 or TRBD2 for D (5 bases each). The length of the CDR3 is 14 residues. Germline values: CDR1 MDHEN, CDR2 SYDVKM. Trimming removed 4 bases at V and 7 bases at J, with 16 bases between. The CDR3 loop reads CASSSSGTGLTQYF. CDR3 nucleotide sequence: TGTGCCAGCAGTTCCTCCGGGACGGGGCTGACCCAGTACTTC.

This clone is large in the sample. The rearrangement joins TRBV2 to TRBJ1-2, with a possible D match to TRBD1 (5 bases). V was shortened by 7 bases and J by 5 bases, with 20 bases between the two germline ends. This CDR3 spans 15 amino acids. Germline V CDR1 and CDR2: SNHLY, FYNNEI. In DNA, the CDR3 is TGTGCCAGCATAAAGGCCCCAGGGAAGAGGTATGGCTACACCTTC. It yields the protein CASIKAPGKRYGYTF.

This chain joins TRBV28 and TRBJ1-1, with a weak D call TRBD1 (5 bases). The CDR3 runs 16 residues. Germline V gene sequence: CDR1 MDHEN, CDR2 SYDVKM. V gave up 1 base and J gave up 0 bases, with 12 bases separating them. As DNA, the CDR3 is TGTGCCAGCAGTTTATCACCAGGGTCGATGAACACTGAAGCTTTCTTT. Its translation: CASSLSPGSMNTEAFF.

The rearrangement uses TRBV4-1 and TRBJ2-7; 8 nucleotides align to TRBD1. The germline V gene has CDR1 MGHRA and CDR2 YSYEKL. With 4 bases clipped from V and 3 bases from J, the junction kept 11 bases outside the gene matches. The CDR3 is made up of 16 amino acids. The CDR3 nucleotides read TGCGCCAGCAGCCCCCACGGCCAGGGGGCCTACTACGAGCAGTACTTC. Protein sequence: CASSPHGQGAYYEQYF.

The CDR3, as DNA: TGTGCCAGCTCACCACACAGCACAGATACGCAGTATTTT. Translated, it gives CASSPHSTDTQYF. The chain links TRBV18 to TRBJ2-3; no reliable D call. The V end lost 1 base, the J end lost 0 bases, and 2 bases lay between the germline ends. In germline, CDR1 is KGHSH, CDR2 LQKENI. CDR3 length: 13 residues.

The chain employs TRBV27 and TRBJ2-1, with TRBD2 matching 8 bases. Per the germline V gene, CDR1 is MNHEY and CDR2 is SMNVEV (reference sequence). V was clipped by 6 bases and J by 1 base; unmatched bases: 5. This CDR3 contains 15 residues. CDR3 DNA sequence: TGTGCCAGCAGGTCCGGACTAGCATCCTACAATGAGCAGTTCTTC. Protein sequence: CASRSGLASYNEQFF.